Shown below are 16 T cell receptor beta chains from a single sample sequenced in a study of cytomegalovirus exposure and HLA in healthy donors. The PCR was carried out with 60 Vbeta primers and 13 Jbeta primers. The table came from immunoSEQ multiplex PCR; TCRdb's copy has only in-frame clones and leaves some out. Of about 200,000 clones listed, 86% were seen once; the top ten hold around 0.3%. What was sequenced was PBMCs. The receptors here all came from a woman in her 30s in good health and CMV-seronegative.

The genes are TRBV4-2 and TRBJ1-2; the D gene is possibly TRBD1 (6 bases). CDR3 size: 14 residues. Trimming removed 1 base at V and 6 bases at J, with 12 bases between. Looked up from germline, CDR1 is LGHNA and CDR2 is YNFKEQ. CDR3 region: CASSQGQDEDGYTF. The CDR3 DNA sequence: TGTGCCAGCAGCCAAGGACAGGACGAGGATGGCTACACCTTC.

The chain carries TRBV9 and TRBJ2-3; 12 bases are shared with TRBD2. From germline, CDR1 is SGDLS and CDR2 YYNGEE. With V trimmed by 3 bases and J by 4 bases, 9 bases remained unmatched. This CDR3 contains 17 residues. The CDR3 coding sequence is TGTGCCAGCAGCGCACCGCGTGGACTAGCGGGACCAGATACGCAGTATTTT. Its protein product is CASSAPRGLAGPDTQYF.

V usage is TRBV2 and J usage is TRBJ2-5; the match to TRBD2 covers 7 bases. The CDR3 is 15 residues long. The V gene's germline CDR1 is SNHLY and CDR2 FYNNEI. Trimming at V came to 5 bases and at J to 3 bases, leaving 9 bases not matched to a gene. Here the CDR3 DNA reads TGTGCCAGCAGTCGAGGGGAGGGATTTGAAGAGACCCAGTACTTC. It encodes CASSRGEGFEETQYF.

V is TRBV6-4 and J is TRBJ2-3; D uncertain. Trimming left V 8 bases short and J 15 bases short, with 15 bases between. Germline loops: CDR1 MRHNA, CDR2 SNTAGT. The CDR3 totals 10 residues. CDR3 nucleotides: TGTGCCAGCGAGCTTTTGTGTGTTTATTTT. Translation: CASELLCVYF.

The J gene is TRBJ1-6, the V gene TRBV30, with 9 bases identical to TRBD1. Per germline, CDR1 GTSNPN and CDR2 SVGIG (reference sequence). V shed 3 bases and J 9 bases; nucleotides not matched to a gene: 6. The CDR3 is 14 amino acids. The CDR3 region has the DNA TGTGCCTGGAGCTCCGGGACAGGGAGTTCACCCCTCCACTTT. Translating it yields CAWSSGTGSSPLHF. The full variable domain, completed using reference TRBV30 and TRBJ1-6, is SQTIHQWPATLVQPVGSPLSLECTVEGTSNPNLYWYRQAAGRGLQLLFYSVGIGQISSEVPQNLSASRPQDRQFILSSKKLLLSDSGFYLCAWSSGTGSSPLHFGNGTRLTVT.

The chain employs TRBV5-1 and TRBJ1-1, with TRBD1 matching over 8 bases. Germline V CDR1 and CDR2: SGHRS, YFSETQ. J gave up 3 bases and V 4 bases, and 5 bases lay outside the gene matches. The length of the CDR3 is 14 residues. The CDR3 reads CASSTGQGHTEAFF. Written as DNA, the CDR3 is TGCGCCAGCAGCACCGGACAGGGTCACACTGAAGCTTTCTTT.

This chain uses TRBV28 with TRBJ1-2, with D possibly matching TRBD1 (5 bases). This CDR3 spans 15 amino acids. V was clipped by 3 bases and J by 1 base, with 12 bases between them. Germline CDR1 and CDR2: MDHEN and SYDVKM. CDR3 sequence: CASSLRQTFNYGYTF. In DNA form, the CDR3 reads TGTGCCAGCAGTTTGAGACAGACTTTTAACTATGGCTACACCTTC.

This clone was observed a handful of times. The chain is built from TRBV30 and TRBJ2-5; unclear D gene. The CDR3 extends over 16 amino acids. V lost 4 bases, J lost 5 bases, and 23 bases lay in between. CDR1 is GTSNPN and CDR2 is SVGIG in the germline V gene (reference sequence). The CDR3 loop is CAWTPPSVIGVETQYF. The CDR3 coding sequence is TGTGCCTGGACCCCACCGAGCGTGATCGGAGTGGAGACCCAGTACTTC.

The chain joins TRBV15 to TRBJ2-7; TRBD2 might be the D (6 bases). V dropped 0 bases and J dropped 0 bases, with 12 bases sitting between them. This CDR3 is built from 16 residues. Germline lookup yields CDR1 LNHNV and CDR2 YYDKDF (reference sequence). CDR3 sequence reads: CATSREEGGTSYEQYF. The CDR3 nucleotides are TGTGCCACCAGCAGAGAGGAGGGCGGCACCTCCTACGAGCAGTACTTC. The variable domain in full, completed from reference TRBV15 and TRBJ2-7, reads DAMVIQNPRYQVTQFGKPVTLSCSQTLNHNVMYWYQQKSSQAPKLLFHYYDKDFNNEADTPDNFQSRRPNTSFCFLDIRSPGLGDTAMYLCATSREEGGTSYEQYFGPGTRLTVT.

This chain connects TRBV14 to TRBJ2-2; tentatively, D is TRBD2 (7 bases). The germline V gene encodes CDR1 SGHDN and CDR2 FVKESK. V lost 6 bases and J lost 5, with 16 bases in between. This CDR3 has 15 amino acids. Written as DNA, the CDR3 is TGTGCCAGCAGTGCCCGGGGGGCCAGGACCGGGGAGCTGTTTTTT. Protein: CASSARGARTGELFF.

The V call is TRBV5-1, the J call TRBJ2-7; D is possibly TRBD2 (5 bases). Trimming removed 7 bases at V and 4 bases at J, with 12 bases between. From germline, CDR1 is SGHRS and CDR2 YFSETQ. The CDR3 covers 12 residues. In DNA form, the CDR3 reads TGCGCCAGCGGCAGAGAGGGTTACGAGCAGTACTTC. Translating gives CASGREGYEQYF.

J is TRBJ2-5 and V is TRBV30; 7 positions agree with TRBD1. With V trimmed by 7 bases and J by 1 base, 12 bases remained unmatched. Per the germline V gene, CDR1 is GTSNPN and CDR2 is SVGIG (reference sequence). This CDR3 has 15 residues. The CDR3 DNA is TGTGCCTTAAGGACAGGAATAAATTTCCAAGAGACCCAGTACTTC. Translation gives CALRTGINFQETQYF.

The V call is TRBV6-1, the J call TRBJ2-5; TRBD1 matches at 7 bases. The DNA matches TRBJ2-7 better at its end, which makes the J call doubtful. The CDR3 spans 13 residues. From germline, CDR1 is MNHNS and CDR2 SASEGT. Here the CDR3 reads CASSLGQLYEQYF. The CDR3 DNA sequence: TGTGCCAGCTCCTTGGGACAGCTATACGAGCAGTACTTC.

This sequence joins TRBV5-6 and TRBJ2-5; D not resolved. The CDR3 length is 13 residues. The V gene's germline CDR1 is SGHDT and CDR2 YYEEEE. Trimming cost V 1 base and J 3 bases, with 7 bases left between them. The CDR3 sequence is CASSLRGEETQYF. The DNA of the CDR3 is TGTGCCAGCAGCTTGCGAGGTGAAGAGACCCAGTACTTC.

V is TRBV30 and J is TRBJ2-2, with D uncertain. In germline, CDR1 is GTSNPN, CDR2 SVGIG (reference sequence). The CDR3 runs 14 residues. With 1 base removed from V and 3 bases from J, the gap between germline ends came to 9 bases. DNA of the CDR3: TGTGCCTGGAGTGACTCCACCTACACCGGGGAGCTGTTTTTT. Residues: CAWSDSTYTGELFF.

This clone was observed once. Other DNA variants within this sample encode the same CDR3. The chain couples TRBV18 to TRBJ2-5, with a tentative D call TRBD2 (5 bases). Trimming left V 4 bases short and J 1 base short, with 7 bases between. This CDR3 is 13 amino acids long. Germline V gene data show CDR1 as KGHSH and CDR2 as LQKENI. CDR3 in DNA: TGTGCCAGCTCACTTGGACTCCAAGAGACCCAGTACTTC. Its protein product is CASSLGLQETQYF.